The clone carrying this TCR beta chain was seen ten or more times. The antigen remains unidentified. These data originate in a study of spatial heterogeneity in lung cancer. About the study: Sequence detection consistently recorded a greater number of beta-chain than alpha-chain sequences. The average count in raw reads for each unique TCR and UMI combination exceeded nine appearances.

TCRdb re-called the 5' RACE reads through MiXCR, storing one row per CDR3 protein. The sample contains some 11,000 distinct CDR3 sequences, around 5.1% of which appear only once. Time point given: sample taken at primary tumor resection. Study-level findings and limits: Intratumoral expanded alpha and beta TCR counts were found to track tumor mutation counts.

V dropped 6 bases and J dropped 6; count of bases not matched to a gene: 14. The CDR3 is 17 amino acids. Germline CDR1 MNHNY, CDR2 SVGAGI (reference sequence). The receptor comes from a male donor with early-stage non-small cell lung cancer. This chain connects TRBV6-6 to TRBJ2-3, with TRBD2 matching 11 bases. The sample was lung tumor tissue, taken at surgery. CDR3 sequence (DNA): TGTGCCAGCAGACCCAGTAGCGGGAGGGGCGGGGAGGATACGCAGTATTTT. Amino acid sequence: CASRPSSGRGGEDTQYF.